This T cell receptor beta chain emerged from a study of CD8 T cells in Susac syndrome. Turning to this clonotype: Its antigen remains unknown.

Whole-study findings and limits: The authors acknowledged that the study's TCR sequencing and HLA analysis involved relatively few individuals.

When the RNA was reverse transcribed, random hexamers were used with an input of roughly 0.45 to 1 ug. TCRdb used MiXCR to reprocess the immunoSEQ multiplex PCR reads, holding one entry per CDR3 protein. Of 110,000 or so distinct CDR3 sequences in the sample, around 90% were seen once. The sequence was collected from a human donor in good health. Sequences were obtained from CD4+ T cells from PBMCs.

CDR3 sequence reads: CASSQGGIGTGAYEQYF. The CDR3 region has the DNA TGCGCCAGCAGCCAAGGGGGAATCGGGACAGGGGCCTACGAGCAGTACTTC. The chain joins TRBV4-1 to TRBJ2-7; 10 bases map to TRBD1. Germline V gene sequence: CDR1 MGHRA, CDR2 YSYEKL. V gave up 1 base and J gave up 2 bases; unmatched junction bases: 8. This CDR3 has 17 residues.